This is a list of T cell receptor beta chains from one sample in a study of blood T cell repertoires in COVID-19. Here immunoSEQ multiplex PCR was the method, and the copy in TCRdb shows in-frame clones only, minus some. The table lists a few hundred thousand clones, over 85% of them singletons. Sequenced input: PBMCs or T cells enriched from blood (not recorded which). The origin of the receptors is a woman in her 50s who had been exposed to COVID-19. CDR3s include the opening cysteine and the closing phenylalanine or tryptophan. D genes are given only for firm matches. Not every row has a clone size; where given, it reads once, few, many or a size class.

>NA|TRBD1|TRBJ2-1|TRBV7-2
TGTGCCAGCAGCTCAACAGGGGGCCCCTACAATGAGCAGTTCTTC
CASSSTGGPYNEQFF
>NA|NA|TRBJ2-7|TRBV28
TGTGCCAGCAGTCCCTCCTCGGTCTCCTACGAGCAGTACTTC
CASSPSSVSYEQYF
>NA|TRBD2|TRBJ2-3|TRBV4-1
TGCGCCAGCAGCCAAGAGCCCCTGACTAGCGGGGGGACAGATACGCAGTATTTT
CASSQEPLTSGGTDTQYF
>once|NA|TRBJ2-2|TRBV3-1/TRBV3-2
TGTGCCAGCAGCCAAGTCCGCACCGGGGAGCTGTTTTTT
CASSQVRTGELFF
>once|NA|TRBJ2-3|TRBV5-1
TGCGCCAGCAGCTTGGCCCTGGCCAGGTCAGATACGCAGTATTTT
CASSLALARSDTQYF
>NA|NA|TRBJ1-1|TRBV5-1
TGCGCCAGCAGCTTGGCGGGGAACACTGAAGCTTTCTTT
CASSLAGNTEAFF
>NA|TRBD1|TRBJ1-4|TRBV15
TGTGCCACCAGCTCAGGGCTCAGGGGGAAGGAAAAACTGTTTTTT
CATSSGLRGKEKLFF
>NA|NA|TRBJ2-7|TRBV5-1
TGCGCCAGCAGCTTGGAGGGGGGGCCTACCTACGAGCAGTACTTC
CASSLEGGPTYEQYF
>once|NA|TRBJ1-2|TRBV7-2
TGTGCCAGCAGCTTATACGGCTATGGCTACACCTTC
CASSLYGYGYTF
>NA|TRBD1|TRBJ1-1|TRBV18
TGTGCCAGCTCACCCCGACAGGGGACGGGAACTGAAGCTTTCTTT
CASSPRQGTGTEAFF
>NA|NA|TRBJ2-3|TRBV5-1
TGCGCCAGCAGCTTGGGACAGTCAATGGATACGCAGTATTTT
CASSLGQSMDTQYF
>many|NA|TRBJ2-7|TRBV6-2/TRBV6-3
TGTGCCAGCAACCCCCAACTGTCGGGGACTCTGCAGTACTTC
CASNPQLSGTLQYF
>NA|NA|TRBJ2-2|TRBV2
TGTGCCAGCAGCCTACAGGGGAACACCGGGGAGCTGTTTTTT
CASSLQGNTGELFF
>NA|TRBD2|TRBJ2-3|TRBV4-1
TGCGCCAGCAGCCAAGACCCAGCGGGGGCGCCCGATACGCAGTATTTT
CASSQDPAGAPDTQYF
>few|NA|TRBJ1-5|TRBV30
TGTGCCTGGAGACCCGCGGGGTTCAGTCAGCCCCAGCATTTT
CAWRPAGFSQPQHF
>NA|NA|TRBJ1-5|TRBV5-6
TGTGCCAGCAGCATCGGACAGTATAGCAATCAGCCCCAGCATTTT
CASSIGQYSNQPQHF
>NA|NA|TRBJ2-7|TRBV7-2
TGTGCCAGCAGCCCGTCCTACGAGCAGTACTTC
CASSPSYEQYF
>NA|TRBD1|TRBJ2-2|TRBV5-1
TGCGCCAGCAGCTGGGCCGGGACAGAGATCGGGGAGCTGTTTTTT
CASSWAGTEIGELFF
>NA|NA|TRBJ1-2|TRBV30
TGTGCCTGGAGTGTAAAGGCAGGGTATGGCTACACCTTC
CAWSVKAGYGYTF
>NA|NA|TRBJ1-4|TRBV6-1
TGTGCCAGCAGTGAAGAGGGGGTCGAAAAACTGTTTTTT
CASSEEGVEKLFF
>NA|NA|TRBJ1-5|TRBV19
TGTGCCAGTAGTATCGGTCCTACGGGTCAGCCCCAGCATTTT
CASSIGPTGQPQHF
>NA|TRBD1|TRBJ1-6|TRBV3-1/TRBV3-2
TGTGCCAGCAGCCACGGGACAGACAATAATTCACCCCTCCACTTT
CASSHGTDNNSPLHF
>NA|TRBD2|TRBJ2-1|TRBV7-8
TGTGCCAGCAGCACCCGTAGCGGGGGGTTGAAAAATGAGCAGTTCTTC
CASSTRSGGLKNEQFF
>NA|NA|TRBJ1-1|TRBV5-1
TGCGCCAGCAGCTTGGCCTCAGGTTTGAACACTGAAGCTTTCTTT
CASSLASGLNTEAFF
>NA|NA|TRBJ2-2|TRBV5-4
TGTGCCAGCAGCCTAGGATCCGCTGGGCTGTTTTTT
CASSLGSAGLFF